The clone carrying this TCR beta chain was seen at least ten times. Its antigen is unknown. A Clinical Activity Score of at least 3, a NOSPECS grade of at least 4 and a duration under 3 months were recorded in the ophthalmopathy patients. Uncontrolled infections, other autoimmune diseases, pregnancy or lactation led to exclusion of patients. There were TCR beta CDR3 regions amplified from RNA transcripts. In the first-round RT-PCR of the TCR CDR3, the HTBI primer set was used. TCRdb reanalysed the multiplex PCR reads using MiXCR and keeps one entry per CDR3 protein. Found here are 200,000 to 300,000 distinct CDR3 sequences, about 25% of them singletons; the top ten hold approximately 35%. These data originate in a study of T cells in Graves' hyperthyroidism and ophthalmopathy. Study-level points and caveats: In simple terms, a model built on 13 V-J features told ophthalmopathy apart from stable hyperthyroidism.

Germline values: CDR1 LNHDA, CDR2 SQIVND (reference sequence). The V and J ends lost 7 bases and 2 bases, in that order; junction bases with no gene match: 8. The CDR3 length is 14 residues. V gene TRBV19 combines with J gene TRBJ2-7, with 7 bases aligning to TRBD1. The sequenced material came from blood. This sequence originates from a middle-aged woman with Graves' ophthalmopathy. CDR3 loop: CASTARDRPYEQYF. CDR3 DNA sequence: TGTGCCAGTACCGCCCGGGACAGACCCTACGAGCAGTACTTC.